A single sample is the source of the 12 T cell receptor beta chains below, sequenced in a study of Graves' ophthalmopathy and Graves' hyperthyroidism. Amplification from RNA transcripts yielded the TCR beta CDR3 regions. The first round was an RT-PCR with HTBI primers, and the second round was a multiplex PCR. TCRdb re-called the multiplex PCR reads with MiXCR, one entry per CDR3 protein. The table records a few hundred thousand distinct CDR3 sequences, 39% of them present only once. Sequencing was done on a sample of peripheral blood or thyroid tissue (not recorded which). Receptors originate from an adult man with Graves' hyperthyroidism.

V usage is TRBV7-8 and J usage is TRBJ2-7; 9 bases are shared with TRBD2. Germline-derived CDR1 and CDR2 are SGHVS and FQNEAQ. CDR3 size: 14 residues. V was clipped by 4 bases and J by 7 bases; unmatched bases: 8. Written as DNA, the CDR3 is TGTGCCAGCAGCTACCGACTAGCGGACAATGAGCAGTACTTC. It encodes CASSYRLADNEQYF.

The count of this clonotype is one. This chain links TRBV7-9 with TRBJ1-6, with D hard to call. CDR3 length: 15 amino acids. Looked up from germline, CDR1 is SEHNR and CDR2 is FQNEAQ (reference sequence). V lost 3 bases to trimming and J lost 7 bases, with 13 bases between them. CDR3 nucleotides: TGTGCCAGCAGCTTGGCAGGCTTATTGAATTCACCCCTCCACTTT. Its protein product is CASSLAGLLNSPLHF.

At least ten counts were recorded for this clonotype. The chain carries TRBV24-1 and TRBJ2-7; 9 nucleotides agree with TRBD1. This CDR3 region has 15 residues. The germline V gene encodes CDR1 KGHDR and CDR2 SFDVKD. Germline trimming cut 5 bases from V and 5 bases from J; bases unmatched to any gene: 9. CDR3 protein: CATSAAGQGFDEQYF. Written as DNA, the CDR3 is TGTGCCACCAGTGCTGCGGGACAGGGTTTCGACGAGCAGTACTTC.

In the case of this clonotype: One end of the junction varies from germline; a read error may be responsible. This sequence joins TRBV2 and TRBJ2-2; 7 bases line up with TRBD1. The V gene's germline CDR1 is SNHLY and CDR2 FYNNEI. The CDR3 runs to 15 residues. CDR3 sequence (DNA): TGTGCCAGCCGCAGGGACAGTGCGAACACCGGGGAGCTGTCTTGG. Translating gives CASRRDSANTGELSW.

This sequence joins TRBV12-3 or TRBV12-4 and TRBJ2-3; D ambiguous. The CDR3 runs 14 residues. With 0 bases removed from V and 6 bases from J, the gap between germline ends came to 10 bases. The CDR3: CASSLAAVGDTQYF. The CDR3 nucleotides are TGTGCCAGCAGTTTAGCTGCGGTCGGCGATACGCAGTATTTT.

This clonotype came up a few times. This chain connects TRBV14 to TRBJ2-1; perhaps TRBD2 as D (5 bases). CDR1 is SGHDN and CDR2 is FVKESK in the germline V gene. V lost 1 base and J lost 3, with 7 bases in between. The CDR3 consists of 14 residues. The CDR3 coding sequence is TGTGCCAGCAGCCAAGGGAGGAGCTACAATGAGCAGTTCTTC. Its protein is CASSQGRSYNEQFF.

A word on this clonotype: Possible read error: a much larger clone is one base away. The chain carries TRBV29-1 and TRBJ1-1, with 8 bases lining up with TRBD1. CDR3 length: 13 amino acids. The germline CDR1 and CDR2 sequences are SQVTM and ANQGSEA. The CDR3 region is CSVTGEGNAEAFF. CDR3 in DNA: TGCAGCGTGACAGGGGAAGGGAACGCTGAAGCTTTCTTT.

This clonotype was observed at least ten times. This rearrangement joins TRBV10-2 to TRBJ1-4; D ambiguous. Germline CDR1 is WSHSY and CDR2 is SAAADI. Between the trimmed V and J ends, which lost 2 bases and 13 bases, there was a span of 8 bases. This CDR3 is built from 11 residues. The CDR3 loop is CASSENVRLFF. The CDR3 coding sequence is TGCGCCAGCAGTGAGAACGTAAGACTGTTTTTT.

The chain combines TRBV4-1 with TRBJ2-5; 11 positions match TRBD1. V trimming: 4 bases; J trimming: 11 bases; junction bases outside the gene matches: 12. Germline loops: CDR1 MGHRA, CDR2 YSYEKL. The length of the CDR3 is 15 residues. The DNA of the CDR3 is TGCGCCAGCAGCCGCAGGACAGGGGGCCCAGATACGCAGTACTTC. Its translation: CASSRRTGGPDTQYF.

The rearrangement joins TRBV29-1 to TRBJ2-1; 7 bases are shared with TRBD1. Germline loops: CDR1 SQVTM, CDR2 ANQGSEA. The V gene end was trimmed by 6 bases and the J gene end by 2 bases; junction bases not matched to a gene: 10. The CDR3 consists of 15 residues. CDR3 DNA sequence: TGCAGCGTAGTGGACAGGCTGACTGCCTACAATGAGCAGTTCTTC. Translation gives CSVVDRLTAYNEQFF.

To note about this clonotype: This may come from a read error, since a much larger clone is one base off. V is TRBV7-2 and J is TRBJ1-5; no reliable D call. Looked up from germline, CDR1 is SGHTA and CDR2 is FQGNSA. The CDR3 is 14 amino acids. V lost 1 base and J lost 7, with 11 bases in between. The CDR3, as DNA: TGTACCAGCAGCTTAGAATCCTCCAGGCAGCCCCAGCATTTT. This gives the protein CTSSLESSRQPQHF.

The rearrangement links TRBV10-3 to TRBJ1-5; weak D call: TRBD1 (6 bases). The CDR3 has 15 amino acids. The ends were cut back, 2 bases at V and 3 bases at J, with 11 bases in the middle. Germline values: CDR1 ENHRY, CDR2 SYGVKD. The CDR3 sequence is CAISERTVNNQPQHF. The CDR3, as DNA: TGTGCCATCAGTGAGCGGACAGTGAACAATCAGCCCCAGCATTTT.